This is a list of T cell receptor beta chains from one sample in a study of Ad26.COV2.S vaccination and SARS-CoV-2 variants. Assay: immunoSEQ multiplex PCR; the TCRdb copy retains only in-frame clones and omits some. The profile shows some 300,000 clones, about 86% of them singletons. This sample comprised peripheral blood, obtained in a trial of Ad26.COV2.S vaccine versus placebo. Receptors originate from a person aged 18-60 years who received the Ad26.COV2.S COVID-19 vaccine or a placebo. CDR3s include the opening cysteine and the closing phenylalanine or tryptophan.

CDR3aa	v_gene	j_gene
CASSQGGGDYGYTF	TRBV3-1/TRBV3-2	TRBJ1-2
CASSLRGALNTEAFF	TRBV27	TRBJ1-1
CASSQGPQQNNYEQYF	TRBV4-2	TRBJ2-7
CASSLKRRREDTGELFF	TRBV7-3	TRBJ2-2
CASSPQGGWNEQFF	TRBV6-2/TRBV6-3	TRBJ2-1
CASSHGDRDNEKLFF	TRBV3-1/TRBV3-2	TRBJ1-4
CASSLGGGYTF	TRBV5-1	TRBJ1-2
CASSVYWGPTNTGELFF	TRBV9	TRBJ2-2
CASSRGWDSPLHF	TRBV2	TRBJ1-6
CASSRQGAREQFF	TRBV3-1/TRBV3-2	TRBJ2-1
CSASRGSTDTQYF	TRBV20-1	TRBJ2-3
CASSQWGLGQPQHF	TRBV11-2	TRBJ1-5
CASSPAGGGRETQYF	TRBV5-6	TRBJ2-5
CASSIGVSGAGGTEAFF	TRBV19	TRBJ1-1
CASRLTGEGSYGYTF	TRBV7-2	TRBJ1-2
CASSLGAHRGTDTQYF	TRBV7-2	TRBJ2-3